These 19 T cell receptor beta chains were sequenced from one sample in a study of read filtering for tumor transcriptome and immune sequencing (dated by TCRdb to between 2020 and 2021). The reads were generated on an Illumina HiSeq 4000. Starting from 400 ng RNA, TCR libraries were constructed with the Immunoverse kit using molecular barcoded adaptors that cover the alpha/delta and beta/gamma chains. Using fastp at Q25 and MiXCR, TCRdb reprocessed the public reads and kept productive beta chains. Entries are consolidated by CDR3 protein sequence, retaining the most common genes and DNA. The sample data list about 46,000 distinct CDR3 sequences, and roughly 12% of these were observed just once. The biggest ten clones account for roughly 15% of the sample. Material: a population of CD138-negative cells sorted from bone marrow. The cell subset or site label, read with the paper, signifies: bone marrow mononuclear cells depleted of CD138+ plasma/myeloma cells by negative magnetic selection. The receptors shown here come from a donor aged 40 or older with multiple myeloma.

Concerning this clonotype itself: One base separates it from a far larger clone, so it is likely a read error. In this CDR3 the conserved last residue, phenylalanine or tryptophan, is missing, so a read error is likely. This chain joins TRBV7-6 and TRBJ2-1, with D possibly being TRBD2 (5 bases). Germline CDR1 reads SGHVS; CDR2 reads FNYEAQ. CDR3 length equals 15 residues. Trimming removed 5 bases from V and 0 bases from J, with 11 bases in between. The CDR3 DNA is TGTGCCAGCAGCAGAGCGGAGCCCTCCTACAATGAGCAGTTCCTC. Encoded protein: CASSRAEPSYNEQFL.

The chain links TRBV6-2 or TRBV6-3 to TRBJ1-5; no clear D gene. V was cut by 0 bases and J by 8 bases, with 5 bases left in between. The CDR3 length is 12 residues. Germline assignment: CDR1 MNHEY and CDR2 SVGEGT. CDR3 residues: CASSYSGEPQHF. In DNA, the CDR3 is TGTGCCAGCAGTTACTCGGGAGAGCCCCAGCATTTT.

This clonotype was observed many times. The V gene is TRBV30, the J gene TRBJ2-7; TRBD1 matches at 7 bases. Trimming took 2 bases from V and 4 from J; bases not matched to a gene: 8. Germline V gives CDR1 GTSNPN, CDR2 SVGIG (reference sequence). CDR3 length equals 14 residues. CDR3 nucleotide sequence: TGTGCCTGGAGTAAGACAGGGTGGAGTTACGAGCAGTACTTC. It is translated as CAWSKTGWSYEQYF.

The J gene is TRBJ2-7, the V gene TRBV6-8; possibly TRBD1 for D (5 bases). The CDR3 is 13 amino acids. Between the trimmed V and J ends, which lost 0 bases and 5 bases, there was a span of 8 bases. The germline V gene has CDR1 MNHGY and CDR2 SAAAGT. The CDR3 DNA reads TGTGCCAGCAGTTACTCGCTAGGGGACGAGCAGTACTTC. It is translated as CASSYSLGDEQYF.

This clonotype was recorded many times. An end of the junction does not agree with germline; a read error may underlie this. This chain links TRBV20-1 with TRBJ1-1, with D possibly being TRBD1 (6 bases). This CDR3 has 13 amino acids. Germline V lookup: CDR1 DFQATT, CDR2 SNEGSKA (reference sequence). DNA of the CDR3: TGCAGTGCAAGAGGGGGTGCGCTGTCTGAAGCTTTCTTT. Its translation: CSARGGALSEAFF.

This clonotype has just a few counts. A single base is all that separates this from a far larger clone, so a read error is likely. The chain combines TRBV7-9 with TRBJ2-1, with D hard to call. Trimming shortened V by 7 bases and J by 6 bases, and 13 bases separated the two germline ends. Germline V gene lookup returns CDR1 SEHNR and CDR2 FQNEAQ (reference sequence). This CDR3 has 13 residues. CDR3 in amino acids: CASTGHYCNEQFF. As DNA, the CDR3 is TGTGCCAGCACGGGCCACTATTGCAATGAGCAGTTCTTC.

At least ten counts were recorded for this clonotype. The chain links TRBV11-2 to TRBJ2-1; 7 positions agree with TRBD2. Germline V gives CDR1 SGHAT, CDR2 FQNNGV. V lost 2 bases to trimming and J lost 5 bases; unmatched junction nucleotides: 9. The CDR3 runs to 16 residues. CDR3 nucleotides: TGTGCCAGCAGCTTAACGTGGCTAGCGGTAGACAATGAGCAGTTCTTC. This codes for CASSLTWLAVDNEQFF.

With regard to this clonotype: A much larger clone differs from this one at a single base, so this may be a read error. The V call is TRBV12-3 or TRBV12-4, the J call TRBJ2-2; possibly TRBD1 or TRBD2 for D (6 bases each). V dropped 10 bases and J dropped 4 bases, with 22 bases sitting between them. This CDR3 is 16 amino acids long. The CDR3 DNA reads TGTGCCACCGAAACAATAGGGGGAGGTATCACCGGGGAGCTGTTTTTT. Protein: CATETIGGGITGELFF.

This clonotype was counted at least ten times. The CDR3 reads CASSLEDQETQYF. The CDR3 coding sequence is TGTGCCAGCAGCTTAGAGGATCAAGAGACCCAGTACTTC. V gene TRBV13 combines with J gene TRBJ2-5; D gene ambiguous. Trimming stripped 1 base from V and 2 bases from J, with 5 bases between. Germline CDR1 is PRHDT and CDR2 is FYEKMQ (reference sequence). The CDR3 is 13 residues long. Variable domain in full (rest from reference TRBV13 and TRBJ2-5): AAGVIQSPRHLIKEKRETATLKCYPIPRHDTVYWYQQGPGQDPQFLISFYEKMQSDKGSIPDRFSAQQFSDYHSELNMSSLELGDSALYFCASSLEDQETQYFGPGTRLLVL.

This clonotype has more than one count but fewer than ten. Given a much more abundant clone one base away, this may be a read error. The chain carries TRBV20-1 and TRBJ2-7, with D possibly being TRBD2 (6 bases). Germline V gene sequence: CDR1 DFQATT, CDR2 SNEGSKA (reference sequence). The CDR3 sequence is 14 residues long. CDR3 DNA: TGCAGCCCCCGCGGGACGTATTATCCCTACGAGCAGTACTTC. Amino acids: CSPRGTYYPYEQYF.

This clonotype was recorded at least ten times. The chain combines TRBV5-1 with TRBJ2-7; 8 nucleotides line up with TRBD1. The V segment lost 4 bases and the J segment 6 bases; nucleotides outside the gene matches: 12. Germline V gene sequence: CDR1 SGHRS, CDR2 YFSETQ. This CDR3 region has 15 residues. Here the CDR3 DNA reads TGCGCCAGCAGCCGAAACTATCATCAGGGGGCCGAGCAGTACTTC. Translated: CASSRNYHQGAEQYF.

This clonotype has at least ten counts. The chain recombines TRBV4-2 with TRBJ2-4; D is possibly TRBD2 (6 bases). The CDR3 sequence is 15 residues long. Looked up from germline, CDR1 is LGHNA and CDR2 is YNFKEQ. Between the trimmed V and J ends, which lost 4 bases and 5 bases, there was a span of 15 bases. CDR3 region: CASSPGTAYENIQYF. The CDR3 DNA follows: TGTGCCAGCAGCCCCGGGACTGCGTATGAAAACATTCAGTACTTC.

This clonotype appeared many times. The chain uses TRBV19 and TRBJ1-5; D perhaps matches TRBD1 (6 bases). Trimming pared 3 bases from V and 7 bases from J, leaving 16 bases between. Germline-derived CDR1 and CDR2 are LNHDA and SQIVND (reference sequence). This CDR3 is built from 15 residues. CDR3 region: CASSMLEGTRQPQHF. CDR3 in DNA: TGTGCCAGTAGTATGCTGGAAGGGACACGACAGCCCCAGCATTTT.

A word on this clonotype: Given a much more abundant clone one base away, this may be a read error. V usage is TRBV19 and J usage is TRBJ2-2, with D unresolved. The CDR3 has 11 residues. Per germline, CDR1 LNHDA and CDR2 SQIVND (reference sequence). With 5 bases removed from V and 10 bases from J, the gap between germline ends came to 8 bases. CDR3 nucleotide sequence: TGTGCCAGTAGTTTTCCCGTGGAGCTGTTTTTT. This gives the protein CASSFPVELFF.

This clonotype was seen ten or more times. V gene TRBV11-2 combines with J gene TRBJ2-2, with a possible D match to TRBD1 (7 bases). The germline V gene has CDR1 SGHAT and CDR2 FQNNGV. The CDR3 has 14 residues. V gave up 3 bases and J gave up 7 bases, with 12 bases separating them. CDR3 DNA sequence: TGTGCCAGCAGCTTTGACAGGGAGGTCGGGGAGCTGTTTTTT. Translating gives CASSFDREVGELFF. The full variable domain, with the rest looked up from reference TRBV11-2 and TRBJ2-2, is EAGVAQSPRYKIIEKRQSVAFWCNPISGHATLYWYQQILGQGPKLLIQFQNNGVVDDSQLPKDRFSAERLKGVDSTLKIQPAKLEDSAVYLCASSFDREVGELFFGEGSRLTVL.

This clonotype came up a few times. It may be a read error: a sequence one base away is much more abundant. The chain combines TRBV7-9 with TRBJ1-4; D gene uncertain. The CDR3 contains 14 residues. CDR1 and CDR2 (germline): SEHNR, FQNEAQ (reference sequence). The CDR3 DNA reads TGTGCCAGCACCCGAACCGGCACTAGTGAAAAACTGTTTTTT. Residues: CASTRTGTSEKLFF.

In this sample, this clonotype is medium-sized (0.01 to 0.1%). The chain joins TRBV7-2 to TRBJ1-5, with 9 bases matching TRBD1. The CDR3 consists of 13 residues. The germline CDR1 and CDR2 sequences are SGHTA and FQGNSA. Trimming at V came to 5 bases and at J to 7 bases, leaving 3 bases not matched to a gene. The CDR3 nucleotides are TGTGCCAGCAGCAACAGGGGGCGACAGCCCCAGCATTTT. Translated, it gives CASSNRGRQPQHF.

This clonotype appeared many times. The V gene is TRBV7-9, the J gene TRBJ2-1, with 11 nucleotides matching TRBD2. Looked up from germline, CDR1 is SEHNR and CDR2 is FQNEAQ (reference sequence). The CDR3 length is 19 residues. V lost 2 bases, J lost 2 bases, and 11 bases stayed unmatched. CDR3 sequence (DNA): TGTGCCAGCAGCTTAATGAGGACTAGCGGGTTCATCCCCTACAATGAGCAGTTCTTC. This gives the protein CASSLMRTSGFIPYNEQFF.

This clonotype has ten or more counts. The chain joins TRBV7-8 to TRBJ2-5; D remains ambiguous. CDR1 and CDR2 from the germline V gene are SGHVS and FQNEAQ. The CDR3 is 15 amino acids. Trimming shortened V by 4 bases and J by 3 bases, and 15 bases separated the two germline ends. The CDR3 nucleotides read TGTGCCAGCAGCTACTATTCAAGGGAAGAAGAGACCCAGTACTTC. Amino acids: CASSYYSREEETQYF.